This entry describes one T cell receptor (beta chain). The CDR3 loop spans 14 amino acids. Trimming pared 4 bases from V and 9 bases from J, leaving 19 bases between. Per germline, CDR1 LNHDA and CDR2 SQIVND (reference sequence). Sequencing used immunoSEQ multiplex PCR; TCRdb keeps in-frame clones, though not all of them. The table includes about a million clones, around 77% detected once. This sample is part of a study of shared clonotypes between healthy human individuals. The clonotype comes from a man younger than 35 in good health. Some clones in this sample may be carry-over from other donors' samples. This chain links TRBV19 with TRBJ2-7, with a possible D match to TRBD1 (5 bases). The sample consisted of memory CD4+ T cells from PBMCs. Noted subset: CD45RA-negative fraction. The CDR3 coding sequence is TGTGCCAGTAGTACCTCTGGACACCGGCTGGGGCAGTACTTC. Protein: CASSTSGHRLGQYF.